This T cell receptor (beta chain) was profiled in a study of identical twins. Template switching created a universal primer site, and the cDNA included unique molecular identifiers. TCRdb reprocessed the 5' RACE reads via MiXCR and lists one record per CDR3 protein. The sample lists roughly 770,000 distinct CDR3 sequences; roughly 18% were seen once. This clonotype was seen a few times. With 4 bases removed from V and 2 bases from J, the gap between germline ends came to 9 bases. CDR1 is ENHRY, CDR2 SYGVKD, per germline. CDR3 length: 14 residues. The same sample was also used in a study of T cells expressing NK-cell markers. That source notes: Alpha-beta TCR T cells were the sole sorting target in several experiments, owing to an anti-gamma-delta TCR antibody. These clonotypes additionally ranked first within the CD3+CD56-NKG2C+ fraction of a handful of donors. No clear determination of HCMV specificity was made for expanded NKG2C+ T cell clones.

Specimen: PBMCs. This sequence joins TRBV10-3 and TRBJ2-1; tentatively, D is TRBD2 (5 bases). This receptor was taken from a woman under 30 in good health. The CDR3 sequence is CAISGSVTYNEQFF. The CDR3, as DNA: TGTGCCATCAGTGGTAGCGTGACCTACAATGAGCAGTTCTTC.